This T cell receptor beta chain derives from a study of cytomegalovirus exposure and HLA in healthy donors. In regard to this clone: Its antigen is currently unknown.

With 60 Vbeta and 13 Jbeta primers, the PCR was carried out. Clones were sequenced by immunoSEQ multiplex PCR, and TCRdb holds only the in-frame ones, with some missing. The sample records approximately 150,000 clones, approximately 71% being singletons. General study results and limits: Altogether, 164 TCR beta chains were recorded as cytomegalovirus-associated. Productive status was seen about 87% or about 30% of the time for most TCR beta V segments in an earlier analysis.

The germline V gene has CDR1 MNHNS and CDR2 SASEGT. CDR3 length: 14 residues. V gave up 3 bases and J gave up 6 bases, with 14 bases separating them. The chain carries TRBV6-1 and TRBJ1-2, with D maybe TRBD1 (6 bases). The sequenced sample consisted of PBMCs. This clonotype originated in a man between 18 and 29 years old in good health and CMV-seropositive. This CDR3 is CASSEYRVQNGYTF. In DNA form, the CDR3 reads TGTGCCAGCAGTGAGTACAGGGTGCAGAATGGCTACACCTTC.